The 24 T cell receptor gamma chains presented below share a single source sample, sequenced in a study of γδ T cells in repeated Plasmodium falciparum infection. TCRdb used CATT to re-call clones from the multiplex PCR reads. Altogether 25,000 to 30,000 gamma-chain clones are present, 3% being singletons, with the ten largest covering approximately 30%. Bulk repertoires came from Vgamma9/Vdelta2+ or Vdelta2-negative gammadelta T cells flow-sorted from PBMC. Sequencing was performed on gamma-delta T cells from blood. These receptors were obtained from a pool of human donors (malaria-infected and uninfected, not separated).

This clone has ten or more counts. A far bigger clonotype differs at one base, so this is likely a read error. This same CDR3 is encoded by further DNA sequences in the sample. The CDR3 coding sequence is TGTGCCTTGTGGACCTATTACAAGAAACTCTTT. This gives the protein CALWTYYKKLF. The rearrangement joins TRGV9 to TRGJ1 or TRGJ2. The J gene, missing from TCRdb, was assigned here through DNA to germline matching. CDR3 length: 11 residues. Germline CDR1 GITISATS, CDR2 ISYDGTV (reference sequence).

There are many counts of this clone. The chain carries TRGV2 and TRGJ1 or TRGJ2. The J gene comes from matching the DNA to germline here; TCRdb lacks it. V lost 0 bases to trimming and J lost 6 bases; unmatched junction nucleotides: 8. The CDR3 consists of 14 residues. CDR1 EGSNGY and CDR2 YDSYNSKV come from the germline V gene. CDR3 sequence: CATWDGLNGYKKLF. The CDR3 nucleotides are TGTGCCACCTGGGACGGGCTCAATGGTTATAAGAAACTCTTT.

This clone was detected ten times or more. A single base is all that separates this from a far larger clone, so a read error is likely. This chain joins TRGV9 and TRGJ1 or TRGJ2. The CDR3 runs to 13 residues. The germline V gene encodes CDR1 GITISATS and CDR2 ISYDGTV (reference sequence). CDR3 DNA: TGTGCCCTGTGGGAGGTGCATAAGTATAAGAAACTCTTT. Residues: CALWEVHKYKKLF.

Notes on this clone: A read error is the likely source, as a far larger clone sits one nucleotide away. The same CDR3 also results from other DNA sequences found in this sample. The V gene call is TRGV9, and the J gene call is absent. Germline values: CDR1 GITISATS, CDR2 ISYDGTV (reference sequence). CDR3 size: 18 residues. CDR3 sequence: CALWEVGSQELGKKIKVF. The CDR3, as DNA: TGTGCCTTGTGGGAGGTGGGCTCTCAAGAGTTGGGCAAAAAAATCAAAGTATTT.

Many counts were recorded for this clone. A much larger clone differs by one base, so this may be a read error. At the DNA level, this CDR3 is encoded by other sequences in the same sample as well. The J gene is TRGJ1 or TRGJ2, the V gene TRGV3. Germline values: CDR1 VTNTFY, CDR2 YDVSTARD (reference sequence). V lost 0 bases and J lost 4; bases outside the gene matches: 3. The CDR3 spans 13 residues. CDR3 amino acids: CATWDRRYYKKLF. The CDR3 coding sequence is TGTGCCACCTGGGACAGGCGATATTATAAGAAACTCTTT.

This clone was picked up a small number of times. A far larger clone differs by one base, so this is likely a read error. Other DNA sequences in the same sample also yield this CDR3. The chain links TRGV9 to TRGJP1. Germline matching of the DNA provided the J gene here, since TCRdb leaves it blank. From germline, CDR1 is GITISATS and CDR2 ISYDGTV (reference sequence). The CDR3 extends over 14 amino acids. In DNA, the CDR3 is TGTGCCCTGTGGGAGGATGCCACTGGTTGGTTCAAGATATTT. It is translated as CALWEDATGWFKIF.

This clone has a count of ten or more. This DNA translates differently at residue 6 from the TCRdb protein, which is that of a much larger clone; a read error is likely, and the protein shown is the DNA's own translation. The chain recombines TRGV3 with TRGJ1 or TRGJ2. TCRdb does not report a J gene; here it was assigned by matching the DNA to germline references. Per germline, CDR1 VTNTFY and CDR2 YDVSTARD (reference sequence). V was clipped by 3 bases and J by 7 bases; unmatched bases: 15. This CDR3 spans 15 amino acids. The CDR3 DNA reads as TGTGCCACCTGGGACGTCACCCATGGAGTATATAAGAAACTCTTT. It encodes CATWDVTHGVYKKLF.

About this clone itself: TCRdb's protein for this DNA is that of a much larger clone and differs from the translation at residue 11, likely a read error; the protein shown is the DNA translation. The chain combines TRGV5 with TRGJ1 or TRGJ2. The J gene is not listed in TCRdb, so it was assigned here from a DNA match to germline. The CDR3 loop spans 14 amino acids. Looked up from germline, CDR1 is VINAFY and CDR2 is YDVSNSKD. This CDR3 is CATWATHEDYRKLF. The CDR3 DNA sequence: TGTGCCACCTGGGCCACGCATGAAGATTATAGGAAACTCTTT.

The sample holds many counts of this clone. The translation of this DNA and the TCRdb protein of a much larger clone differ at residue 6, probably owing to a read error; the protein shown here is translated from the DNA. The J gene is TRGJ1 or TRGJ2, the V gene TRGV4. CDR1 EGSTGY and CDR2 YDSYTSSV come from the germline V gene. Germline trimming cut 2 bases from V and 7 bases from J; bases unmatched to any gene: 5. The CDR3 sequence is 12 residues long. CDR3 protein: CATWDVQYKKLF. DNA of the CDR3: TGTGCCACCTGGGATGTACAATATAAGAAACTCTTT.

In its sample, this clone was seen many times. This DNA translates differently at residue 9 from the TCRdb protein, which is that of a much larger clone; a read error is likely, and the protein shown is the DNA's own translation. The rearrangement uses TRGV9 and TRGJ1 or TRGJ2. There are 12 residues in the CDR3. Looked up from germline, CDR1 is GITISATS and CDR2 is ISYDGTV (reference sequence). Here the CDR3 reads CALWEDYYMKLF. CDR3 sequence (DNA): TGTGCCTTGTGGGAGGACTATTATATGAAACTCTTT.

This clone occurred a few times. The TCRdb protein comes from a much larger clone and disagrees with this DNA's translation at residue 14, likely due to a read error; the protein given here is derived from the DNA. The V gene is TRGV9, the J gene TRGJP. Since TCRdb gives no J gene, matching the DNA to germline was used here to assign it. The CDR3 length is 18 residues. The germline CDR1 and CDR2 sequences are GITISATS and ISYDGTV (reference sequence). This CDR3 is CALWEVRRGELGKRIKVF. For the CDR3, the DNA is TGTGCCTTGTGGGAGGTGCGGAGAGGAGAGTTGGGCAAAAGAATCAAGGTATTT.

This clone was recorded a few times. The protein TCRdb lists belongs to a much larger clone and differs from this DNA's translation at residue 5, which points to a read error; the protein shown is made from the DNA. V usage is TRGV9 and J usage is TRGJP2. As TCRdb names no J gene, one was assigned here on the basis of a DNA match to germline. The germline gives CDR1 GITISATS, CDR2 ISYDGTV (reference sequence). This CDR3 comprises 18 residues. J lost 6 bases, V lost 5 bases, and 21 bases had no gene match. The DNA of the CDR3 is TGTGCCTTGTGGGGGCCGCCCGAAAATCTCGGTGGTGATTGGATCAAGACGTTT. As protein: CALWGPPENLGGDWIKTF.

This clone was recorded a few times. A far larger clone is a single base away, which makes a read error likely. Other DNA sequences in the same sample also yield this CDR3. The chain is built from TRGV9 and TRGJ1 or TRGJ2. The J gene is not listed in TCRdb, so it was assigned here from a DNA match to germline. The J segment lost 1 base and the V segment lost 0 bases, leaving 15 bases of the junction unmatched. In germline, CDR1 is GITISATS, CDR2 ISYDGTV (reference sequence). The CDR3 loop spans 18 amino acids. The CDR3 DNA follows: TGTGCCTTGTGGGAGGTGCCCCTCCCTCACCGAAATTATTATAAGAAACTCTTT. This translates into CALWEVPLPHRNYYKKLF.

This clone was recorded at least ten times. Translating this DNA gives a protein that differs at residue 5 from the TCRdb one, which belongs to a much larger clone; a read error is likely, and the protein shown is this translation. The V call is TRGV9, the J call TRGJ1 or TRGJ2. The germline CDR1 and CDR2 sequences are GITISATS and ISYDGTV (reference sequence). CDR3 length equals 13 residues. The CDR3 spells CALWGVQGYKKLF. Here the CDR3 DNA reads TGTGCCTTGTGGGGGGTGCAAGGTTATAAGAAACTCTTT.

This clone was counted at least ten times. A read error likely explains why the TCRdb protein, taken from a much larger clone, differs from this DNA's translation at residue 10; the protein shown is translated from the DNA. This rearrangement joins TRGV2 to TRGJ1 or TRGJ2. Looked up from germline, CDR1 is EGSNGY and CDR2 is YDSYNSKV. J was trimmed by 16 bases and V by 2 bases; bases with no gene match: 20. This CDR3 contains 14 residues. CDR3 protein: CATWDAYVKDFQLF. In DNA, the CDR3 is TGTGCCACCTGGGACGCATACGTTAAAGACTTTCAGCTCTTT.

This clone was detected many times. The chain carries TRGV9 and TRGJP1. Because TCRdb records no J gene, it was assigned here through a match of the DNA to germline. Germline loops: CDR1 GITISATS, CDR2 ISYDGTV (reference sequence). The CDR3 has 17 residues. V shed 0 bases, J shed 0 bases, and the junction held 7 bases outside the gene matches. Here the CDR3 reads CALWEVRGNTTGWFKIF. CDR3 bases: TGTGCCTTGTGGGAGGTGCGTGGAAATACCACTGGTTGGTTCAAGATATTT.

With regard to this clone: A read error likely explains why the TCRdb protein, taken from a much larger clone, differs from this DNA's translation at residue 10; the protein shown is translated from the DNA. The chain couples TRGV9 to TRGJ1 or TRGJ2. CDR3 length: 13 amino acids. The V and J ends lost 0 bases and 11 bases, in that order; junction bases with no gene match: 10. CDR1 GITISATS and CDR2 ISYDGTV come from the germline V gene (reference sequence). The CDR3 loop is CALWEVCRYEKLF. Here the CDR3 DNA reads TGTGCCTTGTGGGAGGTGTGTAGATATGAGAAACTCTTT.

The chain combines TRGV8 with TRGJP1. Here the J gene was assigned by germline matching of the DNA, as TCRdb has none. This CDR3 spans 21 amino acids. Germline CDR1 and CDR2: VENAVY and YDSYNSRV. V gave up 1 base and J gave up 0 bases; unmatched junction bases: 20. DNA of the CDR3: TGTGCCACCTGGGATAGTGGGGTCAAACGGGATAAATATACCACTGGTTGGTTCAAGATATTT. This gives the protein CATWDSGVKRDKYTTGWFKIF.

This clone was counted at least ten times. A far larger clone is just one base off, so this is likely a read error. This sample includes further DNA sequences coding for the same CDR3. J is TRGJ1 or TRGJ2 and V is TRGV9. TCRdb records no J gene; here it was assigned by comparing the DNA to germline. Looked up from germline, CDR1 is GITISATS and CDR2 is ISYDGTV (reference sequence). This CDR3 is built from 11 residues. The CDR3 region has the DNA TGTGCCCTGTGGACCTATTATAAGAAACTCTTT. Amino acids: CALWTYYKKLF.

This clone occurred many times. This DNA's translation and the protein TCRdb lists, from a much larger clone, do not match at residue 10, likely due to a read error; the protein shown is translated from the DNA. The chain's CDR3 is CATWDGPYKELF. The CDR3 DNA follows: TGTGCCACCTGGGACGGGCCTTATAAGGAACTCTTT. The chain carries TRGV2 and TRGJ1 or TRGJ2. The CDR3 is made up of 12 amino acids. Germline V gene sequence: CDR1 EGSNGY, CDR2 YDSYNSKV.

Ten or more counts support this clone. TCRdb's listed protein matches a much larger clone and diverges from this DNA's translation at residue 7, likely through a read error; the protein shown comes from the DNA. The chain uses TRGV9 and TRGJP2. In the absence of a J gene in TCRdb, the DNA was matched to germline to assign it here. CDR1 and CDR2 from the germline V gene are GITISATS and ISYDGTV (reference sequence). CDR3 length: 15 residues. V shed 3 bases, J shed 3 bases, and the junction held 7 bases outside the gene matches. CDR3 region: CALWEPIGSDWIKTF. CDR3 nucleotides: TGTGCCTTGTGGGAGCCGATCGGTAGTGATTGGATCAAGACGTTT.

As regards this clone: Because the CDR3's place on the DNA is in doubt, the DNA is left out and the CDR3 is given as listed by TCRdb. Here the CDR3 reads CALWEGYYKKLFGSEQHLLSQVSIGRIQHF. No J gene call was made, and the V gene is TRGV9. Germline CDR1 GITISATS, CDR2 ISYDGTV (reference sequence). The CDR3 length equals 30 residues, ends included.

The table lists this clone with many counts. The same CDR3 arises from other DNA sequences in this sample as well. The chain links TRGV9 to TRGJP. The V segment lost 3 bases and the J segment 7 bases; nucleotides outside the gene matches: 3. The CDR3 loop spans 15 amino acids. Germline V gene data show CDR1 as GITISATS and CDR2 as ISYDGTV (reference sequence). The CDR3 here is CALWEKELGKKIKVF. CDR3 DNA: TGTGCCTTGTGGGAGAAGGAGTTGGGCAAAAAAATCAAGGTATTT.

Many counts were recorded for this clone. The rearrangement joins TRGV2 to TRGJ1 or TRGJ2. This CDR3 has 11 residues. J was trimmed by 8 bases and V by 4 bases; bases with no gene match: 5. Germline V CDR1 and CDR2: EGSNGY, YDSYNSKV. CDR3 protein: CATWDWHKKLF. The CDR3 bases are TGTGCCACCTGGGATTGGCATAAGAAACTCTTT.